Listed below are T cell receptor beta chains from one sample, sequenced in a study of identical twins. TCRdb re-called the 5' RACE reads through MiXCR, storing one row per CDR3 protein. This sample has nearly 650,000 distinct CDR3 sequences, with 7.1% found just once. These records were also assigned to another study, of yellow fever vaccine responses in identical twins.

The sample taken for sequencing was PBMCs. The receptors shown here come from a young woman in good health. Each CDR3 is given with its conserved first and last residue. The D gene is left open where the match is weak. For some rows the clone size is stated as once, few or many, or as a class when expanded; others skip it.

clone size	V gene	J gene	D gene	CDR3 protein	CDR3 DNA
.	TRBV28	TRBJ1-5	.	CASTSHTSSNQPQHF	TGTGCCAGCACCTCGCACACGTCAAGCAATCAGCCCCAGCATTTT
many	TRBV12-3/TRBV12-4	TRBJ1-3	.	CASSLDGNTIYF	TGTGCCAGCAGTCTAGATGGAAACACCATATATTTT
once	TRBV11-1	TRBJ2-1	.	CASSLSRDQGNEQFF	TGTGCCAGCAGCTTAAGTCGGGATCAAGGCAATGAGCAGTTCTTC
.	TRBV2	TRBJ2-7	TRBD1	CASSELGTGGTEQYF	TGTGCCAGCAGTGAATTGGGGACAGGGGGCACCGAGCAGTACTTC
few	TRBV2	TRBJ2-7	TRBD2	CASRTSGTYEQYF	TGTGCCAGCAGAACTAGCGGAACCTACGAGCAGTACTTC
many	TRBV12-3/TRBV12-4	TRBJ2-1	TRBD2	CASSPELAGAYNEQFF	TGTGCCAGCAGTCCGGAACTAGCGGGAGCTTACAATGAGCAGTTCTTC
.	TRBV20-1	TRBJ1-6	.	CSATRGSGASSPLHF	TGCAGTGCTACCCGAGGTTCGGGGGCTAGTTCACCCCTCCACTTT
few	TRBV4-1	TRBJ2-1	.	CASSQLGTAANEQFF	TGCGCCAGCAGCCAACTTGGGACTGCTGCCAATGAGCAGTTCTTC
many	TRBV20-1	TRBJ1-1	.	CSARGIVNTEAFF	TGCAGTGCTAGAGGGATTGTGAACACTGAAGCTTTCTTT
.	TRBV6-1	TRBJ1-1	.	CASHINWGNTEAFF	TGTGCCAGCCATATAAATTGGGGGAACACTGAAGCTTTCTTT
many	TRBV2	TRBJ2-3	.	CASTFGGPGTDTQYF	TGTGCCAGCACTTTCGGGGGCCCCGGCACAGATACGCAGTATTTT
many	TRBV10-3	TRBJ2-1	TRBD2	CAISTPSGGYNEQFF	TGTGCCATCAGCACCCCTAGCGGGGGATACAATGAGCAGTTCTTC
many	TRBV29-1	TRBJ2-7	TRBD2	CSVPGLDSYEQYF	TGCAGCGTGCCGGGACTAGACTCCTACGAGCAGTACTTC
.	TRBV5-1	TRBJ2-1	.	CASSGTGAFPNEQFF	TGCGCCAGCAGCGGAACAGGAGCCTTTCCGAATGAGCAGTTCTTC
few	TRBV28	TRBJ1-1	.	CALETNTEAFF	TGTGCCTTAGAAACGAACACTGAAGCTTTCTTT
many	TRBV27	TRBJ2-1	TRBD2	CASRRTSGGFYNEQFF	TGTGCCAGCAGACGGACTAGCGGGGGATTTTACAATGAGCAGTTCTTC
many	TRBV9	TRBJ2-7	.	CASSGGPGYEQYF	TGTGCCAGCAGCGGGGGGCCGGGATACGAGCAGTACTTC
.	TRBV19	TRBJ2-3	.	CASSSGRETDTQYF	TGTGCCAGTAGTTCGGGACGCGAGACAGATACGCAGTATTTT
many	TRBV12-3/TRBV12-4	TRBJ2-3	.	CASSFPSRQDTQYF	TGTGCCAGCAGTTTCCCCTCACGGCAAGATACGCAGTATTTT
.	TRBV6-1	TRBJ1-3	.	CASRLSSGNTIYF	TGTGCCAGCAGGCTGAGCTCTGGAAACACCATATATTTT
.	TRBV21-1	TRBJ2-3	.	CASSKPPSGEVDTQYF	TGTGCCAGCAGCAAACCCCCTAGCGGGGAAGTAGATACGCAGTATTTT
few	TRBV28	TRBJ2-2	TRBD2	CASREGTGELFF	TGTGCCAGCCGGGAGGGCACCGGGGAGCTGTTTTTT
many	TRBV6-5	TRBJ1-2	.	CASSYGQRTSVNYGYTF	TGTGCCAGCAGTTACGGGCAGCGGACCTCAGTTAACTATGGCTACACCTTC
.	TRBV6-5	TRBJ2-3	TRBD2	CASSYGLAGGGDTQYF	TGTGCCAGCAGTTACGGACTAGCGGGGGGGGGTGATACGCAGTATTTT
few	TRBV29-1	TRBJ2-3	.	CSVTGLTDTQYF	TGCAGCGTAACAGGACTCACAGATACGCAGTATTTT
.	TRBV7-8	TRBJ2-1	TRBD2	CASSPQLAGRYNEQFF	TGTGCCAGCAGCCCCCAGCTAGCGGGGCGGTACAATGAGCAGTTCTTC